These 20 T cell receptor beta chains came from one sample sequenced in a study of blood T cell repertoires in COVID-19. Measured with immunoSEQ multiplex PCR; TCRdb has only the in-frame clones, and not every one. The profile covers fewer than 100,000 clones, with roughly 90% appearing a single time and less than 9.5% taken by the ten largest. The sequenced material came from peripheral blood. These receptor sequences come from a man in his 60s with acute or convalescent COVID-19.

This chain connects TRBV2 to TRBJ1-5; tentative D call: TRBD1 (5 bases). Germline loops: CDR1 SNHLY, CDR2 FYNNEI. Deletions cut 4 bases from V and 1 base from J, with 11 bases between. CDR3 size: 15 residues. CDR3 protein: CASSATTGSNQPQHF. For the CDR3, the DNA is TGTGCCAGCAGTGCTACTACAGGAAGCAATCAGCCCCAGCATTTT.

The chain uses TRBV19 and TRBJ1-1, with a possible D match to TRBD1 (6 bases). The germline CDR1 and CDR2 sequences are LNHDA and SQIVND (reference sequence). The CDR3 spans 15 residues. The V end lost 3 bases, the J end lost 4 bases, and 15 bases lay between the germline ends. CDR3 loop: CASSMDHRVGTEAFF. CDR3 nucleotide sequence: TGTGCCAGTAGTATGGATCACAGGGTGGGCACTGAAGCTTTCTTT.

This rearrangement joins TRBV3-1 (or the pseudogene TRBV3-2) to TRBJ1-1; D gene uncertain. This CDR3 comprises 15 residues. From germline, CDR1 is LGHDT and CDR2 YNNKEL (reference sequence). Deletions cut 4 bases from V and 1 base from J, with 13 bases between. Here the CDR3 reads CASSPRVSGNTEAFF. In DNA, the CDR3 is TGTGCCAGCAGCCCCCGGGTTTCGGGGAACACTGAAGCTTTCTTT.

The V and J genes are TRBV7-9 and TRBJ2-7; TRBD1 is a possible D gene (5 bases). The CDR3 runs to 16 residues. CDR1 SEHNR and CDR2 FQNEAQ come from the germline V gene (reference sequence). Trimming left V 0 bases short and J 0 bases short, with 12 bases between. The CDR3 coding sequence is TGTGCCAGCAGCTTAGCGCAGGGCCGAACCTCCTACGAGCAGTACTTC. It codes for CASSLAQGRTSYEQYF.

V usage is TRBV27 and J usage is TRBJ2-5, with 9 bases identical to TRBD1. With 4 bases clipped from V and 5 bases from J, the junction kept 8 bases outside the gene matches. The CDR3 is 15 amino acids. From germline, CDR1 is MNHEY and CDR2 SMNVEV (reference sequence). As DNA, the CDR3 is TGTGCCAGCAGTTCCCCACAGGGGGCTGGGGAGACCCAGTACTTC. Its translation: CASSSPQGAGETQYF.

This chain connects TRBV4-1 to TRBJ2-3, with D possibly TRBD2 on 6 matching bases. V was cut by 4 bases and J by 2 bases, with 13 bases left in between. The CDR3 runs to 15 residues. Germline CDR1 is MGHRA and CDR2 is YSYEKL. CDR3 loop: CASSPRDSPTDTQYF. The DNA for the CDR3 is TGCGCCAGCAGCCCAAGGGACTCCCCCACAGATACGCAGTATTTT.

The chain couples TRBV6-5 to TRBJ2-7; 7 nucleotides agree with TRBD1. The CDR3 length is 15 residues. The germline CDR1 and CDR2 sequences are MNHEY and SVGAGI. J gave up 2 bases and V 2 bases, and 6 bases lay outside the gene matches. CDR3 coding DNA: TGTGCCAGCAGTTACACCGTGGGACAGACCTACGAGCAGTACTTC. It yields the protein CASSYTVGQTYEQYF.

The chain combines TRBV5-1 with TRBJ1-1; TRBD1 is a possible D gene (6 bases). This CDR3 region has 14 residues. Deletions cut 7 bases from V and 3 bases from J, with 16 bases between. Germline values: CDR1 SGHRS, CDR2 YFSETQ. CDR3 protein: CASGVDRSDTEAFF. CDR3 in DNA: TGCGCCAGCGGGGTAGACAGGTCTGACACTGAAGCTTTCTTT.

This chain joins TRBV20-1 and TRBJ2-7, with 8 bases matching TRBD1. V dropped 3 bases and J dropped 8; count of bases not matched to a gene: 6. CDR1 and CDR2 from the germline V gene are DFQATT and SNEGSKA (reference sequence). This CDR3 has 12 residues. This CDR3 is CSASSAGGQQYF. In nucleotides, the CDR3 is TGCAGTGCTAGTTCGGCAGGGGGCCAGCAGTACTTC.

The gene calls are TRBV20-1 and TRBJ1-5; D possibly corresponds to TRBD1 (5 bases). With 3 bases removed from V and 3 bases from J, the gap between germline ends came to 15 bases. Germline CDR1 is DFQATT and CDR2 is SNEGSKA (reference sequence). This CDR3 comprises 15 residues. The DNA for the CDR3 is TGCAGTGCTAGTGGTGGGGGAGGGAACAATCAGCCCCAGCATTTT. Protein product: CSASGGGGNNQPQHF.

The rearrangement uses TRBV13 and TRBJ2-1; TRBD2 aligns across 12 bases. CDR3 length: 16 amino acids. Germline V lookup: CDR1 PRHDT, CDR2 FYEKMQ (reference sequence). Trimming removed 1 base from V and 8 bases from J; junction bases left unmatched: 6. The CDR3 reads CASSLVPSGGVDEQFF. The CDR3 region has the DNA TGTGCCAGCAGCTTAGTACCTAGCGGGGGGGTTGATGAGCAGTTCTTC. Based on the CDR3 plus reference TRBV13 and TRBJ2-1, the full variable domain is AAGVIQSPRHLIKEKRETATLKCYPIPRHDTVYWYQQGPGQDPQFLISFYEKMQSDKGSIPDRFSAQQFSDYHSELNMSSLELGDSALYFCASSLVPSGGVDEQFFGPGTRLTVL.

The chain employs TRBV13 and TRBJ2-7, with 9 bases identical to TRBD1. Germline V gene sequence: CDR1 PRHDT, CDR2 FYEKMQ (reference sequence). The CDR3 is made up of 14 amino acids. Trimming took 4 bases from V and 4 from J; bases not matched to a gene: 5. For the CDR3, the DNA is TGTGCCAGCAGCTCCGGGACAGGGATATACGAGCAGTACTTC. This encodes CASSSGTGIYEQYF.

The rearrangement uses TRBV19 and TRBJ1-2; TRBD1 matches 11 bases. CDR3 length: 15 amino acids. CDR1 and CDR2 from the germline V gene are LNHDA and SQIVND (reference sequence). Unmatched junction bases numbered 6, after V lost 6 bases and J lost 3 bases. Here the CDR3 reads CASSRTGGRDYGYTF. CDR3 DNA: TGTGCCAGTAGCCGGACAGGGGGCCGAGACTATGGCTACACCTTC.

This clone showed up just once. The chain links TRBV7-8 to TRBJ2-3, with 7 bases aligning to TRBD2. Germline V gene lookup returns CDR1 SGHVS and CDR2 FQNEAQ. Germline trimming cut 1 base from V and 0 bases from J; bases unmatched to any gene: 7. The CDR3 consists of 17 residues. CDR3 in DNA: TGTGCCAGCAGCTTAGTTGCCCTAGCGGCTAGCACAGATACGCAGTATTTT. The encoded protein is CASSLVALAASTDTQYF.

In this sample, this clone turned up a few times. The chain is built from TRBV6-2 or TRBV6-3 and TRBJ2-2; no clear D gene. V lost 5 bases, J lost 4 bases, and 14 bases lay in between. This CDR3 comprises 15 residues. The germline CDR1 and CDR2 sequences are MNHEY and SVGEGT. CDR3: CASSTSPGFTGELFF. DNA for the CDR3: TGTGCCAGCAGTACATCGCCCGGGTTCACCGGGGAGCTGTTTTTT.

The J gene is TRBJ1-6, the V gene TRBV19, with a tentative D call TRBD1 (5 bases). The CDR3 extends over 13 amino acids. V was cut by 9 bases and J by 9 bases, with 15 bases left in between. Germline V gene lookup returns CDR1 LNHDA and CDR2 SQIVND (reference sequence). CDR3 region: CASLTGPGSPLHF. In nucleotides, the CDR3 is TGTGCCAGCCTTACAGGCCCGGGTTCACCCCTCCACTTT.

The chain is built from TRBV9 and TRBJ2-1; TRBD2 matches 10 bases. The CDR3 loop spans 16 amino acids. CDR1 SGDLS and CDR2 YYNGEE come from the germline V gene. J gave up 7 bases and V 0 bases, and 7 bases lay outside the gene matches. The CDR3 coding sequence is TGTGCCAGCAGCGTAGATCCTAGCGGGGGTGTGAATGAGCAGTTCTTC. Residues: CASSVDPSGGVNEQFF.

This chain's CDR3 is CASSMTGRNTEAFF. In DNA form, the CDR3 reads TGTGCCAGCAGCATGACCGGGAGGAACACTGAAGCTTTCTTT. The chain is built from TRBV11-2 and TRBJ1-1; D is unclear. The ends were cut back, 5 bases at V and 1 base at J, with 11 bases in the middle. The CDR3 spans 14 residues. Per germline, CDR1 SGHAT and CDR2 FQNNGV.

The genes are TRBV10-3 and TRBJ2-7; 9 bases agree with TRBD1. This CDR3 region has 14 residues. Germline assignment: CDR1 ENHRY and CDR2 SYGVKD. V dropped 2 bases and J dropped 8; count of bases not matched to a gene: 7. The chain's CDR3 is CAISEPGDREQQYF. The CDR3, as DNA: TGTGCCATCAGTGAGCCCGGGGACAGGGAGCAGCAGTACTTC.

The V gene is TRBV27, the J gene TRBJ2-5, with D perhaps TRBD1 (5 bases). Trimming cost V 4 bases and J 5 bases, with 11 bases left between them. This CDR3 region has 13 residues. The V gene's germline CDR1 is MNHEY and CDR2 SMNVEV (reference sequence). The CDR3 DNA sequence: TGTGCCAGCAGTTCGCAGGGTCAGGAGACCCAGTACTTC. Its translation: CASSSQGQETQYF.